These T cell receptor beta chains were read from a single sample in a study of T cells in Graves' hyperthyroidism and ophthalmopathy. Each CDR3 protein gets one entry after TCRdb re-called the multiplex PCR reads with MiXCR. The profile shows fewer than 500,000 distinct CDR3 sequences, about 13% of them singletons. The sequenced sample consisted of blood. These receptor sequences come from a man aged 25-40 years with Graves' hyperthyroidism that later progressed to Graves' ophthalmopathy. Both conserved end residues are part of each CDR3. A D gene is named only where the DNA matches it firmly. Size values are once, few and many counts, or a class for expanded clones, and some rows have none.

J: TRBJ1-1
V: TRBV5-4
D: TRBD1
size: NA
CDR3: CASSRQDRQNEAFF
DNA: TGTGCCAGCAGCCGACAGGACAGGCAAAATGAAGCTTTCTTT

J: TRBJ1-2
V: TRBV19
D: NA
size: few
CDR3: CASSMGYGYTF
DNA: TGTGCCAGTAGTATGGGGTATGGCTACACCTTC

J: TRBJ2-1
V: TRBV3-1
D: TRBD1
size: few
CDR3: CASSQWQGDLNEQFF
DNA: TGTGCCAGCAGCCAATGGCAGGGGGATTTGAATGAGCAGTTCTTC

J: TRBJ1-2
V: TRBV5-4
D: TRBD1
size: few
CDR3: CASSLDVPQGADGYTF
DNA: TGTGCCAGCAGCTTGGACGTTCCCCAGGGGGCGGATGGCTACACCTTC

J: TRBJ2-1
V: TRBV5-1
D: TRBD2
size: few
CDR3: CASSLAGGGAYEQFF
DNA: TGCGCCAGCAGCTTGGCCGGCGGGGGGGCCTATGAGCAGTTCTTC

J: TRBJ1-3
V: TRBV6-2/TRBV6-3
D: TRBD1
size: NA
CDR3: CASSSRGQGALGNTIYF
DNA: TGTGCCAGCAGTTCCAGGGGACAGGGGGCTCTCGGAAACACCATATATTTT

J: TRBJ1-1
V: TRBV29-1
D: NA
size: few
CDR3: CSVEDRKNTEAFF
DNA: TGCAGCGTTGAAGATCGGAAGAACACTGAAGCTTTCTTT

J: TRBJ2-1
V: TRBV11-2
D: TRBD1
size: many
CDR3: CASILGTGSYNEQFF
DNA: TGTGCCAGCATCCTAGGGACAGGGAGTTACAATGAGCAGTTCTTC

J: TRBJ2-5
V: TRBV6-1
D: NA
size: few
CDR3: CASGRVETQYF
DNA: TGTGCCAGCGGGCGGGTAGAGACCCAGTACTTC

J: TRBJ1-2
V: TRBV28
D: TRBD1
size: many
CDR3: CASSSGQGTNGYTF
DNA: TGTGCCAGCAGTAGCGGACAGGGGACGAATGGCTACACCTTC

J: TRBJ2-5
V: TRBV7-6
D: NA
size: NA
CDR3: CASKKKNPSRAQYF
DNA: TGTGCCAGCAAAAAAAAAAACCCCAGTAGGGCCCAGTACTTC

J: TRBJ2-6
V: TRBV6-1
D: NA
size: many
CDR3: CASSEESGSGANVLTF
DNA: TGTGCCAGCAGTGAGGAAAGCGGCTCTGGGGCCAACGTCCTGACTTTC

J: TRBJ1-5
V: TRBV29-1
D: NA
size: few
CDR3: CSAASGVDQPQHF
DNA: TGCAGCGCCGCCAGTGGGGTCGATCAGCCCCAGCATTTT

J: TRBJ2-2
V: TRBV5-1
D: NA
size: many
CDR3: CASSLEQTPGELFF
DNA: TGCGCCAGCAGCTTGGAACAAACCCCCGGGGAGCTGTTTTTT

J: TRBJ1-5
V: TRBV28
D: NA
size: many
CDR3: CASSLGWSGVNNQPQHF
DNA: TGTGCCAGCAGTTTGGGGTGGAGCGGGGTCAATAATCAGCCCCAGCATTTT

J: TRBJ1-1
V: TRBV11-3
D: NA
size: many
CDR3: CASSNQGQNTEAFF
DNA: TGTGCCAGCAGCAACCAGGGTCAGAACACTGAAGCTTTCTTT

J: TRBJ2-7
V: TRBV6-1
D: NA
size: many
CDR3: CASDLTKGDEQYF
DNA: TGTGCCAGCGACCTGACTAAAGGTGACGAGCAGTACTTC

J: TRBJ2-7
V: TRBV9
D: NA
size: many
CDR3: CASSVGQASYEQYF
DNA: TGTGCCAGCAGCGTAGGACAGGCCTCCTACGAGCAGTACTTC

J: TRBJ1-6
V: TRBV3-1
D: NA
size: many
CDR3: CATLGETLHF
DNA: TGTGCCACCCTGGGGGAGACCCTCCACTTT

J: TRBJ1-1
V: TRBV5-1
D: NA
size: many
CDR3: CASSLVERVNTEAFF
DNA: TGCGCCAGCAGCTTGGTTGAGAGGGTGAACACTGAAGCTTTCTTT

J: TRBJ2-7
V: TRBV7-9
D: TRBD2
size: many
CDR3: CASSLPSPGLAVYEQYF
DNA: TGTGCCAGCAGCTTACCCAGCCCGGGACTAGCGGTCTACGAGCAGTACTTC

J: TRBJ2-7
V: TRBV29-1
D: NA
size: many
CDR3: CSVEAGSSYEQYF
DNA: TGCAGCGTTGAGGCAGGGAGCTCCTACGAGCAGTACTTC

J: TRBJ1-2
V: TRBV12-3/TRBV12-4
D: TRBD1
size: many
CDR3: CASTSGDRGRNYGYTF
DNA: TGTGCCAGCACCTCGGGGGACAGGGGTCGAAACTATGGCTACACCTTC

J: TRBJ1-4
V: TRBV5-5
D: NA
size: many
CDR3: CASSLDWQLNEKLFF
DNA: TGTGCCAGCAGCTTGGATTGGCAGCTTAATGAAAAACTGTTTTTT

J: TRBJ2-3
V: TRBV7-7
D: NA
size: NA
CDR3: CASSLAGGFSADTQYF
DNA: TGTGCCAGCAGCTTAGCAGGCGGATTTAGTGCAGATACGCAGTATTTT